The 30 T cell receptor beta chains below come from one sample, sequenced in a study of cytomegalovirus exposure and HLA in healthy donors. PCR was performed using 60 Vbeta and 13 Jbeta primers. Clones were read by immunoSEQ multiplex PCR, and TCRdb kept only the in-frame ones, dropping some. The sample consists of about 160,000 clones, roughly three quarters of them appearing once. The sequencing input was PBMCs. These receptors were taken from a woman in her thirties or forties in good health and CMV-seropositive.

The rearrangement joins TRBV6-6 to TRBJ1-2; D perhaps matches TRBD1 (5 bases). The CDR3 loop spans 14 amino acids. Trimming removed 8 bases at V and 8 bases at J, with 21 bases between. The germline CDR1 and CDR2 sequences are MNHNY and SVGAGI (reference sequence). The chain's CDR3 is CASEVRGGVKGYTF. For the CDR3, the DNA is TGTGCCAGCGAGGTCCGGGGGGGTGTGAAAGGCTACACCTTC.

This clone was recorded only once. The V and J genes are TRBV18 and TRBJ1-1, with D perhaps matching TRBD1 (6 bases). The CDR3 consists of 16 residues. V gave up 2 bases and J gave up 1 base, with 14 bases separating them. Germline CDR1 is KGHSH and CDR2 is LQKENI. As DNA, the CDR3 is TGTGCCAGCTCACCATCGGGGGGCGTAGGGAACACTGAAGCTTTCTTT. Translated: CASSPSGGVGNTEAFF. Combining the CDR3 with reference TRBV18 and TRBJ1-1 gives the whole variable domain NAGVMQNPRHLVRRRGQEARLRCSPMKGHSHVYWYRQLPEEGLKFMVYLQKENIIDESGMPKERFSAEFPKEGPSILRIQQVVRGDSAAYFCASSPSGGVGNTEAFFGQGTRLTVV.

The J gene is TRBJ1-2, the V gene TRBV4-1, with 11 bases matching TRBD1. V lost 3 bases, J lost 6 bases, and 6 bases stayed unmatched. Germline values: CDR1 MGHRA, CDR2 YSYEKL. The length of the CDR3 is 15 residues. The CDR3 region is CASSHPWGQGDGYTF. The CDR3 DNA is TGCGCCAGCAGCCACCCTTGGGGACAGGGGGATGGCTACACCTTC.

The chain is built from TRBV5-1 and TRBJ2-3; possible D gene TRBD2, 6 bases. The germline V gene encodes CDR1 SGHRS and CDR2 YFSETQ. V gave up 5 bases and J gave up 5 bases, with 21 bases separating them. The CDR3 length is 16 residues. The chain's CDR3 is CASRIRAEGKGDTQYF. The DNA for the CDR3 is TGCGCCAGCAGGATCCGGGCGGAGGGGAAGGGAGATACGCAGTATTTT.

The gene calls are TRBV6-5 and TRBJ2-1, with TRBD1 as a possible D gene (6 bases). The V gene lost 10 bases and the J gene lost 6 bases, with 16 bases spanning the gap. Germline lookup yields CDR1 MNHEY and CDR2 SVGAGI. The CDR3 is 13 residues long. CDR3 bases: TGTGCCACCGGACAGCAGGGAATCAATGAGCAGTTCTTC. It encodes CATGQQGINEQFF.

The chain combines TRBV19 with TRBJ2-7; no definite D call. This CDR3 contains 14 residues. Trimming stripped 2 bases from V and 4 bases from J, with 12 bases between. Germline V gives CDR1 LNHDA, CDR2 SQIVND (reference sequence). CDR3 bases: TGTGCCAGTAGTATAAGAACTGGAGCGTACGAGCAGTACTTC. As protein: CASSIRTGAYEQYF. Full variable domain (outside the CDR3, taken from reference TRBV19 and TRBJ2-7): DGGITQSPKYLFRKEGQNVTLSCEQNLNHDAMYWYRQDPGQGLRLIYYSQIVNDFQKGDIAEGYSVSREKKESFPLTVTSAQKNPTAFYLCASSIRTGAYEQYFGPGTRLTVT.

J is TRBJ2-3 and V is TRBV7-2, with 9 positions matching TRBD2. The trim removed 2 bases at V and 0 bases at J, leaving 3 bases unmatched. CDR1 SGHTA and CDR2 FQGNSA come from the germline V gene. The CDR3 has 16 amino acids. The CDR3 nucleotides read TGTGCCAGCAGCTTACTAGCGGGGACTAGCACAGATACGCAGTATTTT. Its translation: CASSLLAGTSTDTQYF.

Details on this clone: Different DNA sequences within this sample yield the same CDR3. This chain connects TRBV30 to TRBJ1-2; 9 positions agree with TRBD1. V lost 0 bases to trimming and J lost 4 bases; unmatched junction nucleotides: 3. Germline CDR1 is GTSNPN and CDR2 is SVGIG (reference sequence). This CDR3 contains 14 residues. The CDR3 nucleotides read TGTGCCTGGAGTGTACTGGGACAGGGCTATGGCTACACCTTC. Translated, it gives CAWSVLGQGYGYTF.

The genes are TRBV5-6 and TRBJ2-3; 14 bases fit TRBD2. The CDR3 totals 16 residues. The V gene end was trimmed by 4 bases and the J gene end by 1 base; junction bases not matched to a gene: 2. Germline CDR1 is SGHDT and CDR2 is YYEEEE. DNA for the CDR3: TGTGCCAGCAGCCGGGGACTAGCGGGGGGCACAGATACGCAGTATTTT. Amino acids: CASSRGLAGGTDTQYF.

This clone came up a few times. V is TRBV5-5 and J is TRBJ1-1; TRBD1 matches at 9 bases. J gave up 0 bases and V 0 bases, and 0 bases lay outside the gene matches. This CDR3 region has 15 residues. Germline CDR1 SGHKS, CDR2 YYEKEE (reference sequence). The CDR3 sequence: CASSLGDRVNTEAFF. CDR3 nucleotide sequence: TGTGCCAGCAGCTTGGGGGACAGGGTGAACACTGAAGCTTTCTTT. Complete variable domain (other parts from reference TRBV5-5 and TRBJ1-1): DAGVTQSPTHLIKTRGQQVTLRCSPISGHKSVSWYQQVLGQGPQFIFQYYEKEERGRGNFPDRFSARQFPNYSSELNVNALLLGDSALYLCASSLGDRVNTEAFFGQGTRLTVV.

The genes are TRBV7-2 and TRBJ2-5; 8 nucleotides line up with TRBD2. V gave up 6 bases and J gave up 5 bases; unmatched junction bases: 5. This CDR3 is 13 amino acids long. From germline, CDR1 is SGHTA and CDR2 FQGNSA. For the CDR3, the DNA is TGTGCCAGCAGTTCGGGACTAGTGGAGACCCAGTACTTC. Translation gives CASSSGLVETQYF.

The chain joins TRBV18 to TRBJ1-4; D is perhaps TRBD1 (5 bases). Germline V lookup: CDR1 KGHSH, CDR2 LQKENI. This CDR3 spans 13 amino acids. V was cut by 6 bases and J by 3 bases, with 8 bases left in between. CDR3 bases: TGTGCCAGCTCGGGGGGTCCTAATGAAAAACTGTTTTTT. This sequence encodes CASSGGPNEKLFF.

The genes are TRBV7-9 and TRBJ2-1; a possible D gene is TRBD1 (5 bases). V dropped 5 bases and J dropped 10 bases, with 9 bases sitting between them. CDR3 length: 11 amino acids. Germline lookup yields CDR1 SEHNR and CDR2 FQNEAQ (reference sequence). Here the CDR3 reads CASSKGWEQFF. In DNA form, the CDR3 reads TGTGCCAGCAGCAAGGGGTGGGAGCAGTTCTTC.

The chain joins TRBV19 to TRBJ1-2; D is uncertain. This CDR3 comprises 15 residues. Germline V gives CDR1 LNHDA, CDR2 SQIVND (reference sequence). Trimming took off 3 bases at V and 6 bases at J, with 17 bases between the two ends. The CDR3 is CASSMGGPNLNGYTF. The CDR3 DNA sequence: TGTGCCAGTAGTATGGGAGGGCCAAACCTAAATGGCTACACCTTC.

The chain is built from TRBV5-1 and TRBJ2-5; maybe TRBD1 (6 bases). CDR3 length equals 16 residues. In germline, CDR1 is SGHRS, CDR2 YFSETQ. V lost 4 bases, J lost 5 bases, and 21 bases lay in between. The CDR3 is CASSLGTGNWGETQYF. DNA of the CDR3: TGCGCCAGCAGCCTGGGAACAGGGAACTGGGGGGAGACCCAGTACTTC.

In this sample, this clone turned up a few times. The CDR3 region is CALAALIRGQKAFF. CDR3 in DNA: TGTGCCCTCGCGGCCCTCATCAGGGGGCAGAAGGCTTTCTTT. This sequence joins TRBV30 and TRBJ1-1, with 8 bases lining up with TRBD1. The V gene end was trimmed by 8 bases and the J gene end by 11 bases; junction bases not matched to a gene: 19. This CDR3 comprises 14 residues. Germline V gene sequence: CDR1 GTSNPN, CDR2 SVGIG (reference sequence).

CDR3: CASSSSATSGATYNEQFF. In nucleotides, the CDR3 is TGTGCCAGCAGCTCATCTGCGACTAGCGGGGCGACCTACAATGAGCAGTTCTTC. This chain links TRBV7-9 with TRBJ2-1; 11 nucleotides match TRBD2. Germline V lookup: CDR1 SEHNR, CDR2 FQNEAQ (reference sequence). CDR3 length equals 18 residues. Trimming cost V 4 bases and J 2 bases; bases outside gene matches: 10.

The chain employs TRBV29-1 and TRBJ2-2; 9 nucleotides line up with TRBD1. This CDR3 contains 14 residues. Unmatched junction bases numbered 11, after V lost 8 bases and J lost 7 bases. Germline CDR1 is SQVTM and CDR2 is ANQGSEA. CDR3 loop: CSTASQGAGGELFF. The CDR3 region has the DNA TGCAGCACTGCCTCACAGGGGGCTGGCGGGGAGCTGTTTTTT.

The V gene is TRBV10-2, the J gene TRBJ2-3, with a weak D call TRBD2 (7 bases). V lost 8 bases and J lost 5, with 17 bases in between. The CDR3 is made up of 14 amino acids. Germline CDR1 is WSHSY and CDR2 is SAAADI. CDR3 amino acids: CASAPGGQGDTQYF. Written as DNA, the CDR3 is TGCGCCAGCGCCCCGGGGGGCCAGGGAGATACGCAGTATTTT.

The genes are TRBV2 and TRBJ1-4, with 9 bases matching TRBD1. CDR1 is SNHLY, CDR2 FYNNEI, per germline. Losses at the gene ends were 6 bases for V and 7 bases for J; bases not matched to a gene: 3. This CDR3 has 13 amino acids. The DNA for the CDR3 is TGTGCCAGCAGGACAGGGGGTATTGAAAAACTGTTTTTT. Protein: CASRTGGIEKLFF.

The chain uses TRBV28 and TRBJ2-3; TRBD1 matches at 9 bases. Trimming at V came to 8 bases and at J to 4 bases, leaving 10 bases not matched to a gene. The CDR3 consists of 15 residues. Germline V gene data show CDR1 as MDHEN and CDR2 as SYDVKM. The CDR3 sequence is CASPPAGQGSDTQYF. Here the CDR3 DNA reads TGTGCCAGCCCACCGGCGGGACAGGGATCAGATACGCAGTATTTT. Full variable domain (outside the CDR3, taken from reference TRBV28 and TRBJ2-3): DVKVTQSSRYLVKRTGEKVFLECVQDMDHENMFWYRQDPGLGLRLIYFSYDVKMKEKGDIPEGYSVSREKKERFSLILESASTNQTSMYLCASPPAGQGSDTQYFGPGTRLTVL.

The genes are TRBV10-2 and TRBJ2-3; 9 bases are shared with TRBD1. The CDR3 has 16 residues. V was pared by 6 bases and J by 1 base, with 8 bases of the junction left unmatched. Looked up from germline, CDR1 is WSHSY and CDR2 is SAAADI. CDR3 residues: CASRLFRTGGTDTQYF. The CDR3 DNA reads as TGCGCCAGCAGATTATTTCGGACAGGGGGCACAGATACGCAGTATTTT.

The chain has TRBV5-1 and TRBJ2-5, with 12 bases aligning to TRBD1. CDR1 and CDR2 (germline): SGHRS, YFSETQ. The ends lost 4 bases at V and 2 bases at J; junction bases unmatched: 3. The CDR3 sequence is 15 residues long. CDR3 amino acids: CASSPGQGAQETQYF. CDR3 in DNA: TGCGCCAGCAGCCCGGGACAGGGGGCTCAAGAGACCCAGTACTTC. Combining the CDR3 with reference TRBV5-1 and TRBJ2-5 gives the whole variable domain KAGVTQTPRYLIKTRGQQVTLSCSPISGHRSVSWYQQTPGQGLQFLFEYFSETQRNKGNFPGRFSGRQFSNSRSEMNVSTLELGDSALYLCASSPGQGAQETQYFGPGTRLLVL.

The chain recombines TRBV11-3 with TRBJ2-7; 8 bases align to TRBD1. There are 15 residues in the CDR3. Germline loops: CDR1 SGHNT, CDR2 YENEEA. The J segment lost 7 bases and the V segment lost 5 bases, leaving 13 bases of the junction unmatched. The CDR3 is CASSPGTGDNWEQYF. The CDR3 nucleotides are TGTGCCAGCAGCCCCGGGACAGGTGATAACTGGGAGCAGTACTTC.

The rearrangement uses TRBV4-2 and TRBJ2-3; 10 bases map to TRBD2. Per the germline V gene, CDR1 is LGHNA and CDR2 is YNFKEQ. Trimming removed 0 bases from V and 6 bases from J; junction bases left unmatched: 12. CDR3 length equals 18 residues. The DNA of the CDR3 is TGTGCCAGCAGCCAAGATCCTGGACTAGCGGATCCTGCGGATACGCAGTATTTT. It codes for CASSQDPGLADPADTQYF.

This clone was seen only a few times. The chain couples TRBV5-4 to TRBJ1-1; TRBD1 agrees at 8 bases. V shed 2 bases, J shed 4 bases, and the junction held 7 bases outside the gene matches. The V gene's germline CDR1 is SGHNT and CDR2 YYREEE (reference sequence). This CDR3 has 15 amino acids. This chain's CDR3 is CASSLSRGRVTEAFF. In DNA, the CDR3 is TGTGCCAGCAGCTTAAGCAGGGGGCGGGTCACTGAAGCTTTCTTT.

The sample holds one count of this clone. The rearrangement joins TRBV7-8 to TRBJ1-4, with TRBD1 as a possible D gene (6 bases). CDR3 length: 18 amino acids. The ends were cut back, 1 base at V and 5 bases at J, with 20 bases in the middle. CDR1 and CDR2 (germline): SGHVS, FQNEAQ. The CDR3 is CASSLDAWTAFRNEKLFF. The CDR3 DNA is TGTGCCAGCAGCTTAGACGCCTGGACAGCCTTCCGAAATGAAAAACTGTTTTTT.

The chain is built from TRBV28 and TRBJ2-5; 7 bases agree with TRBD1. The CDR3 consists of 14 residues. Germline V gene lookup returns CDR1 MDHEN and CDR2 SYDVKM. V was pared by 5 bases and J by 5 bases, with 8 bases of the junction left unmatched. The CDR3 DNA reads as TGTGCCAGCAGTCCCCCCGGACAGGCGGAGACCCAGTACTTC. This encodes CASSPPGQAETQYF. The whole variable domain, filled in from reference TRBV28 and TRBJ2-5, reads DVKVTQSSRYLVKRTGEKVFLECVQDMDHENMFWYRQDPGLGLRLIYFSYDVKMKEKGDIPEGYSVSREKKERFSLILESASTNQTSMYLCASSPPGQAETQYFGPGTRLLVL.

The chain employs TRBV2 and TRBJ2-3, with D possibly TRBD1 on 5 matching bases. Germline V lookup: CDR1 SNHLY, CDR2 FYNNEI. This CDR3 has 15 amino acids. With 6 bases removed from V and 3 bases from J, the gap between germline ends came to 16 bases. CDR3 protein: CASRGPGIRTDTQYF. The CDR3 bases are TGTGCCAGCAGGGGTCCAGGGATACGAACAGATACGCAGTATTTT.

The V gene is TRBV30, the J gene TRBJ2-3; 8 positions agree with TRBD2. Trimming cost V 3 bases and J 6 bases; bases outside gene matches: 8. The germline V gene encodes CDR1 GTSNPN and CDR2 SVGIG (reference sequence). This CDR3 has 14 amino acids. The CDR3 bases are TGTGCCTGGAGGCTCGGGGGGGCGTGGGATACGCAGTATTTT. Translated, it gives CAWRLGGAWDTQYF.